This T cell receptor (beta chain) was captured by sequencing in a study of blood T cells in healthy people across ages. This clonotype occurred many times. Its antigen is unidentified. Primed by a sample-barcoded 5' primer and a J-beta primer mix, a second PCR proceeded for roughly 6 to 12 cycles. TCRdb re-analysed the 5' RACE reads in MiXCR, keeping a single row per CDR3 protein. The top ten clones hold approximately 15% of a sample with hundreds of thousands of distinct CDR3 sequences, about 32% of them seen once. Total RNA, at least 5 micrograms per sample, came from PBMCs. CDR1 is SGHDN, CDR2 FVKESK, per germline. The ends were cut back, 0 bases at V and 1 base at J, with 9 bases in the middle. The CDR3 extends over 15 amino acids. Overall study results and limits: Estimated diversity across one million T cells was deemed an underestimate.

The genes are TRBV14 and TRBJ1-2; D not resolved. The material sequenced was blood. This clonotype was sampled from a woman older than 75 in good health. CDR3 residues: CASSQEMRFNYGYTF. The CDR3 nucleotides are TGTGCCAGCAGCCAAGAGATGCGCTTTAACTATGGCTACACCTTC.